Listed here are 32 T cell receptor beta chains from one sample, sequenced in a study of shared clonotypes between healthy human individuals (dated by TCRdb to the early 2020s). Receptor amplification or capture employed the immunoSEQ multiplex PCR assay. TCRdb's version of the immuneACCESS table is confined to in-frame rearrangements and falls short of the full clone set. An unresolved V gene accounts for under half of the shortfall where checked; the remainder is of unknown origin. This sample gives some 510,000 clones in total; more than 65% of them show up just once. The ten largest clones add up to approximately 13% of the sample. The sequenced material came from PBMCs. Receptors were obtained from a woman in her forties in good health. Some clones in this sample may be carry-over from other donors' samples.

The rearrangement links TRBV6-1 to TRBJ2-5, with a weak D call TRBD2 (6 bases). Germline assignment: CDR1 MNHNS and CDR2 SASEGT. V was cut by 4 bases and J by 0 bases, with 18 bases left in between. This CDR3 region has 17 residues. CDR3 sequence reads: CASSGLTGALYQETQYF. CDR3 sequence (DNA): TGTGCCAGCAGTGGCCTCACGGGAGCACTGTACCAAGAGACCCAGTACTTC.

The rearrangement joins TRBV2 to TRBJ2-7; tentatively, D is TRBD1 (6 bases). Germline-derived CDR1 and CDR2 are SNHLY and FYNNEI. CDR3 length: 14 residues. V gave up 4 bases and J gave up 2 bases, with 12 bases separating them. In nucleotides, the CDR3 is TGTGCCAGCAGTGCAGGGGTAAGGACCTACGAGCAGTACTTC. Translating it yields CASSAGVRTYEQYF.

The rearrangement links TRBV5-1 to TRBJ2-5; 11 bases are a match to TRBD2. CDR3 size: 17 residues. With 4 bases clipped from V and 4 bases from J, the junction kept 12 bases outside the gene matches. The germline CDR1 and CDR2 sequences are SGHRS and YFSETQ. The CDR3 sequence is CASSPFSLAGGGETQYF. CDR3 DNA sequence: TGCGCCAGCAGCCCCTTCTCCCTAGCGGGAGGTGGAGAGACCCAGTACTTC.

The chain employs TRBV18 and TRBJ2-7; D is possibly TRBD1 (5 bases). Germline V gene lookup returns CDR1 KGHSH and CDR2 LQKENI. Trimming removed 0 bases from V and 11 bases from J, with 17 bases in between. The CDR3 has 14 amino acids. The CDR3 loop reads CASSPPSQGSAKYF. The CDR3 nucleotides read TGTGCCAGCTCACCACCTTCTCAGGGAAGCGCAAAGTACTTC.

The V gene is TRBV12-2, the J gene TRBJ2-7. TRBV12-2 is a pseudogene locus. This CDR3 is 12 amino acids long. This CDR3 reads CASRLERYRRYF. The CDR3 DNA sequence: TGTGCAAGTCGCTTAGAACGGTACCGGCGGTACTTC.

About this clone: In the same sample, other DNA sequences code for this CDR3. The gene calls are TRBV6-5 and TRBJ2-7; perhaps TRBD2 as D (5 bases). Germline CDR1 is MNHEY and CDR2 is SVGAGI. This CDR3 region has 14 residues. The V end was cut by 9 bases, the J end by 0 bases, with 15 bases between. The CDR3 region has the DNA TGTGCCAGTAGAAACGACTACTACTCCTACGAGCAGTACTTC. It specifies CASRNDYYSYEQYF.

The chain combines TRBV27 with TRBJ2-1; 7 nucleotides match TRBD1. From germline, CDR1 is MNHEY and CDR2 SMNVEV (reference sequence). The CDR3 is made up of 15 amino acids. Trimming removed 5 bases from V and 4 bases from J; junction bases left unmatched: 8. The CDR3 is CASSIDRDPYNEQFF. The CDR3 nucleotides read TGTGCCAGCAGTATCGACAGGGACCCTTACAATGAGCAGTTCTTC.

About this clone: This CDR3 is also generated by other DNA sequences in the sample. The chain carries TRBV5-8 and TRBJ2-3; D unclear. Germline-derived CDR1 and CDR2 are SGHTS and YDEGEE. There are 14 residues in the CDR3. V was cut by 0 bases and J by 1 base, with 6 bases left in between. The CDR3, as DNA: TGTGCCAGCAGCTTGGCTTGGGGCACAGATACGCAGTATTTT. It encodes CASSLAWGTDTQYF.

The DNA of the CDR3 is TGTGCCAGCAGTGAGATACTGGTACAAGAGACCCAGTACTTC. Protein product: CASSEILVQETQYF. The J gene is TRBJ2-5, the V gene TRBV6-1; D unclear. The CDR3 spans 14 residues. Per germline, CDR1 MNHNS and CDR2 SASEGT. Trimming took 3 bases from V and 2 from J, leaving 10 bases between them.

The chain employs TRBV7-9 and TRBJ2-2; D gene ambiguous. Looked up from germline, CDR1 is SEHNR and CDR2 is FQNEAQ (reference sequence). The CDR3 sequence is 13 residues long. Trimming left V 3 bases short and J 3 bases short, with 5 bases between. The CDR3, as DNA: TGTGCCAGCAGCTTCTCCCACACCGGGGAGCTGTTTTTT. Translated, it gives CASSFSHTGELFF.

The CDR3 DNA is TGTGCCAGCAGTATGACCGACTCCTACAATGAGCAGTTCTTC. As protein: CASSMTDSYNEQFF. The chain carries TRBV27 and TRBJ2-1; D remains ambiguous. V was trimmed by 5 bases and J by 0 bases, leaving 8 bases between them. The germline V gene has CDR1 MNHEY and CDR2 SMNVEV (reference sequence). CDR3 length: 14 amino acids.

This clone was counted ten times or more. The V call is TRBV5-1, the J call TRBJ2-7; D not resolved. CDR1 SGHRS and CDR2 YFSETQ come from the germline V gene. The CDR3 totals 13 residues. V was trimmed by 2 bases and J by 2 bases, leaving 8 bases between them. CDR3 DNA sequence: TGCGCCAGCAGCTTTAGCTCGACCTACGAGCAGTACTTC. Translation: CASSFSSTYEQYF. Based on the CDR3 plus reference TRBV5-1 and TRBJ2-7, the full variable domain is KAGVTQTPRYLIKTRGQQVTLSCSPISGHRSVSWYQQTPGQGLQFLFEYFSETQRNKGNFPGRFSGRQFSNSRSEMNVSTLELGDSALYLCASSFSSTYEQYFGPGTRLTVT.

The rearrangement links TRBV19 to TRBJ2-2; D is unresolved. V dropped 5 bases and J dropped 3 bases, with 7 bases sitting between them. Germline V gene sequence: CDR1 LNHDA, CDR2 SQIVND (reference sequence). The CDR3 loop spans 13 amino acids. CDR3 residues: CASSDRDTGELFF. Written as DNA, the CDR3 is TGTGCCAGTAGTGACCGGGACACCGGGGAGCTGTTTTTT.

The V and J genes are TRBV5-1 and TRBJ1-3, with TRBD1 as a possible D gene (6 bases). The CDR3 spans 14 residues. CDR1 and CDR2 from the germline V gene are SGHRS and YFSETQ. Trimming shortened V by 0 bases and J by 4 bases, and 8 bases separated the two germline ends. CDR3 protein: CASSLVGQGNTIYF. The CDR3 bases are TGCGCCAGCAGCTTGGTGGGACAAGGAAACACCATATATTTT. Full variable domain (outside the CDR3, taken from reference TRBV5-1 and TRBJ1-3): KAGVTQTPRYLIKTRGQQVTLSCSPISGHRSVSWYQQTPGQGLQFLFEYFSETQRNKGNFPGRFSGRQFSNSRSEMNVSTLELGDSALYLCASSLVGQGNTIYFGEGSWLTVV.

The chain combines TRBV5-1 with TRBJ2-1; 8 positions match TRBD2. This CDR3 is built from 16 residues. Germline V gives CDR1 SGHRS, CDR2 YFSETQ. The V segment lost 6 bases and the J segment 0 bases; nucleotides outside the gene matches: 8. This chain's CDR3 is CASNVEGTSSYNEQFF. CDR3 sequence (DNA): TGCGCCAGCAACGTGGAGGGGACTAGCTCCTACAATGAGCAGTTCTTC.

This clone was detected ten times or more. CDR3 amino acids: CASSLDLGETQYF. The DNA of the CDR3 is TGTGCCAGCAGCTTAGATCTGGGTGAGACCCAGTACTTC. The V gene is TRBV11-2, the J gene TRBJ2-5; D call uncertain. There are 13 residues in the CDR3. The germline gives CDR1 SGHAT, CDR2 FQNNGV. V was trimmed by 0 bases and J by 5 bases, leaving 7 bases between them.

The chain employs TRBV5-1 and TRBJ1-2, with no clear D. This CDR3 has 13 amino acids. Germline V gene lookup returns CDR1 SGHRS and CDR2 YFSETQ. Trimming stripped 0 bases from V and 3 bases from J, with 6 bases between. The CDR3 DNA is TGCGCCAGCAGCTTGGGGACCGACTATGGCTACACCTTC. It is translated as CASSLGTDYGYTF.

The chain uses TRBV30 and TRBJ1-2; TRBD1 agrees at 7 bases. Trimming took 2 bases from V and 13 from J; bases not matched to a gene: 7. Germline V gene sequence: CDR1 GTSNPN, CDR2 SVGIG (reference sequence). The CDR3 has 11 amino acids. The CDR3, as DNA: TGTGCCTGGAGTCCGACAGGGATCGTCACCTTC. Amino acid sequence: CAWSPTGIVTF.

V gene TRBV7-2 combines with J gene TRBJ2-5; possibly TRBD2 for D (6 bases). The CDR3 loop spans 16 amino acids. Germline lookup yields CDR1 SGHTA and CDR2 FQGNSA. V dropped 1 base and J dropped 2 bases, with 14 bases sitting between them. DNA for the CDR3: TGTGCCAGCAGCTTAGACTCCAGCGGGCTACAAGAGACCCAGTACTTC. This translates into CASSLDSSGLQETQYF.

V usage is TRBV11-2 and J usage is TRBJ1-1; no reliable D call. Between the trimmed V and J ends, which lost 3 bases and 9 bases, there was a span of 20 bases. In germline, CDR1 is SGHAT, CDR2 FQNNGV. The CDR3 contains 15 residues. Here the CDR3 reads CASSFMTATSRQAFF. Written as DNA, the CDR3 is TGTGCCAGCAGCTTTATGACGGCAACCTCAAGACAAGCTTTCTTT.

Here the CDR3 reads CASSYDNSPLHF. The CDR3 coding sequence is TGTGCCAGCAGCTACGATAATTCACCCCTCCACTTT. This rearrangement joins TRBV5-4 to TRBJ1-6; no clear D gene. Germline-derived CDR1 and CDR2 are SGHNT and YYREEE (reference sequence). V was shortened by 3 bases and J by 5 bases, with 3 bases between the two germline ends. The CDR3 runs to 12 residues.

V is TRBV4-2 and J is TRBJ2-7, with 10 bases fitting TRBD2. The germline V gene encodes CDR1 LGHNA and CDR2 YNFKEQ. This CDR3 comprises 16 residues. The V gene end was trimmed by 1 base and the J gene end by 0 bases; junction bases not matched to a gene: 3. The DNA for the CDR3 is TGTGCCAGCAGCCAAGGGAGCGGGAGGGCCTCCTACGAGCAGTACTTC. This encodes CASSQGSGRASYEQYF.

This chain connects TRBV7-3 to TRBJ2-7; TRBD2 matches 14 bases. J was trimmed by 3 bases and V by 0 bases; bases with no gene match: 4. The CDR3 is made up of 17 amino acids. Germline CDR1 and CDR2: SGHTA and FQGTGA. Here the CDR3 DNA reads TGTGCCAGCAGCTTAACCGGGACTAGCGGGAGAAACTACGAGCAGTACTTC. It is translated as CASSLTGTSGRNYEQYF.

The chain is built from TRBV10-1 and TRBJ2-7; 7 bases are shared with TRBD2. V gave up 8 bases and J gave up 8 bases; unmatched junction bases: 12. CDR3 size: 13 residues. Per germline, CDR1 WNHNN and CDR2 SYGVQD (reference sequence). CDR3 DNA sequence: TGCGCCAGCTCACCTAGCGGTACTGGCAAGCAGTACTTC. This sequence encodes CASSPSGTGKQYF.

The sample holds many counts of this clone. The V call is TRBV25-1, the J call TRBJ1-2, with 7 bases identical to TRBD1. Germline lookup yields CDR1 MGHDK and CDR2 SYGVNS. Germline trimming cut 4 bases from V and 3 bases from J; bases unmatched to any gene: 5. The CDR3 sequence is 14 residues long. The CDR3 nucleotides are TGTGCCAGCAGTGCAGGGACAGACCACTATGGCTACACCTTC. This encodes CASSAGTDHYGYTF.

Comment on this clone: This sample includes further DNA sequences coding for the same CDR3. The chain uses TRBV6-5 and TRBJ2-5; 9 bases match TRBD1. The CDR3 has 15 amino acids. Trimming at V came to 0 bases and at J to 2 bases, leaving 1 base not matched to a gene. The germline V gene has CDR1 MNHEY and CDR2 SVGAGI. CDR3 amino acids: CASSYSGTGQETQYF. The CDR3, as DNA: TGTGCCAGCAGTTACTCAGGGACAGGGCAAGAGACCCAGTACTTC.

This clone was detected once. The gene calls are TRBV7-6 and TRBJ2-2; 7 nucleotides line up with TRBD1. CDR1 and CDR2 (germline): SGHVS, FNYEAQ. After removal of 6 bases from V and 4 bases from J, the junction contained 5 bases not matched to a gene. The CDR3 totals 14 residues. CDR3 in amino acids: CASSPGQSTGELFF. The CDR3 bases are TGTGCCAGCAGTCCGGGACAGAGCACCGGGGAGCTGTTTTTT.

This clone was counted between two and nine times. The chain uses TRBV2 and TRBJ1-5, with D tentatively TRBD1 (6 bases). From germline, CDR1 is SNHLY and CDR2 FYNNEI. V dropped 2 bases and J dropped 3 bases, with 11 bases sitting between them. The CDR3 is 15 residues long. The CDR3 region is CASSEMGQINQPQHF. DNA of the CDR3: TGTGCCAGCAGTGAAATGGGACAAATCAATCAGCCCCAGCATTTT.

The J gene is TRBJ1-3, the V gene TRBV6-1; the match to TRBD1 covers 8 bases. Germline assignment: CDR1 MNHNS and CDR2 SASEGT. The CDR3 totals 16 residues. V shed 3 bases and J 4 bases; nucleotides not matched to a gene: 8. The CDR3 protein is CASSDLQGAPGNTIYF. For the CDR3, the DNA is TGTGCCAGCAGTGACCTTCAGGGGGCCCCCGGAAACACCATATATTTT.

This chain links TRBV7-9 with TRBJ2-7; 13 nucleotides agree with TRBD2. Germline V gene sequence: CDR1 SEHNR, CDR2 FQNEAQ (reference sequence). V lost 6 bases to trimming and J lost 4 bases; unmatched junction nucleotides: 3. The CDR3 has 14 residues. The CDR3 DNA follows: TGTGCCAGCAGTTGGACTAGCGGGAGTTACGAGCAGTACTTC. It codes for CASSWTSGSYEQYF.

The chain has TRBV11-2 and TRBJ2-3; 9 bases match TRBD2. In germline, CDR1 is SGHAT, CDR2 FQNNGV. This CDR3 is built from 16 residues. V trimming: 2 bases; J trimming: 3 bases; junction bases outside the gene matches: 6. CDR3 region: CASSLSWTSDTDTQYF. As DNA, the CDR3 is TGTGCCAGCAGCTTATCCTGGACTAGCGATACAGATACGCAGTATTTT.

The chain recombines TRBV2 with TRBJ2-1, with 14 bases that match TRBD2. The CDR3 has 17 amino acids. Trimming removed 7 bases from V and 9 bases from J; junction bases left unmatched: 14. Germline values: CDR1 SNHLY, CDR2 FYNNEI. DNA of the CDR3: TGTGCCAGCATCGGGACTAGCGGGAGAGAGGGGGTTGGTGAGCAGTTCTTC. Translating it yields CASIGTSGREGVGEQFF.